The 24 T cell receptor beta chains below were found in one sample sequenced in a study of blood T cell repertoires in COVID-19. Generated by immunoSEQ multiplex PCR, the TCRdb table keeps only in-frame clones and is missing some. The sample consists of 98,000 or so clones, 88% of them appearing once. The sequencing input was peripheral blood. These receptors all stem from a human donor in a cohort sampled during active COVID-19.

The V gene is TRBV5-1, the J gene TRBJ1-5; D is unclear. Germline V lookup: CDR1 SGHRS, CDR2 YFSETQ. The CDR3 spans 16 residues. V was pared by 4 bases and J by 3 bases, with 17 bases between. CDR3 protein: CASSEWGAGLNQPQHF. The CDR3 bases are TGCGCCAGCAGCGAATGGGGAGCGGGTCTCAATCAGCCCCAGCATTTT.

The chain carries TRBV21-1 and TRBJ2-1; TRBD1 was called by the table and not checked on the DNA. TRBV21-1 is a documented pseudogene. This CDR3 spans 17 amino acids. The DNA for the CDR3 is TGTGCCAGCAGCCGGGACTGGGACAGGGCCTCCTACAATGAGCAGTTCTTC. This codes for CASSRDWDRASYNEQFF.

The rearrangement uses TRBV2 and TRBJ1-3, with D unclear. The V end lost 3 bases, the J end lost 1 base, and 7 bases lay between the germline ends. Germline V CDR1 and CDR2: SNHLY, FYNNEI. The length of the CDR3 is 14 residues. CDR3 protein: CASSEGSSGNTIYF. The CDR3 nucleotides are TGTGCCAGCAGTGAGGGGAGTTCTGGAAACACCATATATTTT.

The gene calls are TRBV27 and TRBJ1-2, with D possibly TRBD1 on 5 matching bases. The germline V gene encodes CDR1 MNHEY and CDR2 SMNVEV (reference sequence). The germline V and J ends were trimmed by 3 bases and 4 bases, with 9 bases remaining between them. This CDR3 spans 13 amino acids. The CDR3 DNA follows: TGTGCCAGCAGTTTTGGGGGGAGCTATGGCTACACCTTC. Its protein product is CASSFGGSYGYTF.

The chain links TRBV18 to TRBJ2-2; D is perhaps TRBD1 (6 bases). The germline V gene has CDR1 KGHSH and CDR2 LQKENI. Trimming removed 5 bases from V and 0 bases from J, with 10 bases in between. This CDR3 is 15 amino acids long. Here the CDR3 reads CASSGQNANTGELFF. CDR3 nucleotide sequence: TGTGCCAGCTCAGGACAGAACGCGAACACCGGGGAGCTGTTTTTT.

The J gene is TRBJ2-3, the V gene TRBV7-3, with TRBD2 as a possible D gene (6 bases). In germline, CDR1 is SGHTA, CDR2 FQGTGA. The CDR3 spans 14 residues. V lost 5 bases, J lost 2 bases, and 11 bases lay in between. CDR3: CASSLGTATDTQYF. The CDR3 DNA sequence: TGTGCCAGCAGCCTCGGGACTGCCACAGATACGCAGTATTTT.

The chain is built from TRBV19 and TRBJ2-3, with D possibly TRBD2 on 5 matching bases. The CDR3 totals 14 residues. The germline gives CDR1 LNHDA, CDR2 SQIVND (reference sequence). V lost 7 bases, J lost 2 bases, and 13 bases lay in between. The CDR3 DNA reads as TGTGCCAGTACTGAACGGACTTACACAGATACGCAGTATTTT. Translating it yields CASTERTYTDTQYF.

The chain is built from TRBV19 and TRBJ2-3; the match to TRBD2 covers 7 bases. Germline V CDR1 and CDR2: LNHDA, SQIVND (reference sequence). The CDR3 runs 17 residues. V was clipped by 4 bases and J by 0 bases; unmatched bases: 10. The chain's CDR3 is CASSNGGAGVSTDTQYF. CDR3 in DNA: TGTGCCAGTAGTAATGGAGGGGCGGGAGTAAGCACAGATACGCAGTATTTT.

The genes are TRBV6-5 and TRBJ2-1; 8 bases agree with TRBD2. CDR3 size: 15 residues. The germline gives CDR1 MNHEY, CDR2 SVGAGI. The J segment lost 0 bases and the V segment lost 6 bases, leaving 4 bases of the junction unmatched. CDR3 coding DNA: TGTGCCAGCAGGATAGCGGGAACCTCCTACAATGAGCAGTTCTTC. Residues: CASRIAGTSYNEQFF.

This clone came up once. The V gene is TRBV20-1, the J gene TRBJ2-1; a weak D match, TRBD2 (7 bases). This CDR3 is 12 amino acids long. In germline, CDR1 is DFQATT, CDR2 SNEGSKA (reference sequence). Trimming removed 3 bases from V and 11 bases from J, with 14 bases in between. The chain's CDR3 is CSASPSGDKQFF. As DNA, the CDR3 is TGCAGTGCTAGTCCCAGCGGGGACAAGCAGTTCTTC.

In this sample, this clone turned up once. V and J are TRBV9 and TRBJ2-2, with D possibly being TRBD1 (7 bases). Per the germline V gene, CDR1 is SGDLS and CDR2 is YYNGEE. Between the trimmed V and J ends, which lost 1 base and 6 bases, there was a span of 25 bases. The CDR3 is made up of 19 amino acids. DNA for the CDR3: TGTGCCAGCAGCGTATCTGGAGGGGCCGTGAACAGGGGAGCCGGGGAGCTGTTTTTT. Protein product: CASSVSGGAVNRGAGELFF.

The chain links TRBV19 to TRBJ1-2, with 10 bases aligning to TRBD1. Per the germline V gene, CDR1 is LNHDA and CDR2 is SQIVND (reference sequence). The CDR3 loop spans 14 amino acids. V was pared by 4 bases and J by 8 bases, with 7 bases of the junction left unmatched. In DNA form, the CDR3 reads TGTGCCAGTAGTAGGGGGGACAGGGGAAACGGCTACACCTTC. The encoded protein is CASSRGDRGNGYTF.

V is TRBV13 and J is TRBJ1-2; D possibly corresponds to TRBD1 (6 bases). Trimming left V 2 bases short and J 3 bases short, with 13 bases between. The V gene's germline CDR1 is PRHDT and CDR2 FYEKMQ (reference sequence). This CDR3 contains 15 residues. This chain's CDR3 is CASSLSPGAYYGYTF. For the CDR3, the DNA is TGTGCCAGCAGCTTATCCCCAGGGGCTTACTATGGCTACACCTTC.

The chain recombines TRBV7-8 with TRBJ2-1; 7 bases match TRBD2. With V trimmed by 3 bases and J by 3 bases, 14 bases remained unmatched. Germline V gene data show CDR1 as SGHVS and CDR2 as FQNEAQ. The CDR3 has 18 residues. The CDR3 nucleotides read TGTGCCAGCAGCTTGGCCCTCTTAGACGCGGGAGACTACAATGAGCAGTTCTTC. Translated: CASSLALLDAGDYNEQFF.

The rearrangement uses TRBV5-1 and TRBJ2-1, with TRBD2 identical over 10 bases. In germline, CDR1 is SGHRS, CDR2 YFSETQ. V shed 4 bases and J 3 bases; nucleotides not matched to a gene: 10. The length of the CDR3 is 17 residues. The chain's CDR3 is CASSLEASGGYYNEQFF. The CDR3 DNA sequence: TGCGCCAGCAGCCTGGAGGCTAGCGGGGGTTACTACAATGAGCAGTTCTTC.

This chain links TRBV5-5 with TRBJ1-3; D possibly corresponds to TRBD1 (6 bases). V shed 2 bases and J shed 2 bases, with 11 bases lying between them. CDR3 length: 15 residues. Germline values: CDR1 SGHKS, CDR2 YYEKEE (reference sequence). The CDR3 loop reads CASSFRGGPGNTIYF. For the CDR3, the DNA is TGTGCCAGCAGCTTTCGCGGGGGGCCTGGAAACACCATATATTTT.

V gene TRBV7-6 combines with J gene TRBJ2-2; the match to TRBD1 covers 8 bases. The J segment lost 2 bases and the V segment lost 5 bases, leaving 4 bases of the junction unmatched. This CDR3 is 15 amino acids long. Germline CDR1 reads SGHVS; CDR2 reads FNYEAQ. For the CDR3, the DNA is TGTGCCAGCAGCGTGACAGGGGTAAACACCGGGGAGCTGTTTTTT. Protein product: CASSVTGVNTGELFF.

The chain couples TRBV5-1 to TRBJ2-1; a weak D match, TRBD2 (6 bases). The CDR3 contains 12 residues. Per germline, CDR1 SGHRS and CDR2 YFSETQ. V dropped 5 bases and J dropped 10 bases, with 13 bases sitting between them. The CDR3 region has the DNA TGCGCCAGCAGACCTCTCAGCGGGGAGCAGTTCTTC. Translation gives CASRPLSGEQFF. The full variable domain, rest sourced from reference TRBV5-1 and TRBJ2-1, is KAGVTQTPRYLIKTRGQQVTLSCSPISGHRSVSWYQQTPGQGLQFLFEYFSETQRNKGNFPGRFSGRQFSNSRSEMNVSTLELGDSALYLCASRPLSGEQFFGPGTRLTVL.

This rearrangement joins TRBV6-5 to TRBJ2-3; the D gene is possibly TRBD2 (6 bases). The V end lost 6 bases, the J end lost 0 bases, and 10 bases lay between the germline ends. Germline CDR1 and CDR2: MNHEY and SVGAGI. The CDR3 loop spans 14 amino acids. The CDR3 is CASRMTRSTDTQYF. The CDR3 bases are TGTGCCAGCAGGATGACTAGAAGCACAGATACGCAGTATTTT.

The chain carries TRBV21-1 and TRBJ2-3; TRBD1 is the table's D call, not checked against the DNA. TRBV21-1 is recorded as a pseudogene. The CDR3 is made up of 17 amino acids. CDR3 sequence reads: CASSKGDRGQSTDTQYF. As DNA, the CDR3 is TGTGCCAGCAGCAAAGGGGACAGGGGGCAAAGCACAGATACGCAGTATTTT.

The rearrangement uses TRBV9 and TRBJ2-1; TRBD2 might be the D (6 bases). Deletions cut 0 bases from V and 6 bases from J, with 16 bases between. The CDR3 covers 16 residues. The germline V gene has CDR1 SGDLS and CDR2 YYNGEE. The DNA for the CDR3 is TGTGCCAGCAGCGTAGGCGGGGACCCTCGGTCCAATGAGCAGTTCTTC. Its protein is CASSVGGDPRSNEQFF.

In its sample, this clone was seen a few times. The CDR3 loop reads CASSSTGANVLTF. In DNA, the CDR3 is TGTGCCAGCAGTTCGACAGGGGCCAACGTCCTGACTTTC. The rearrangement joins TRBV2 to TRBJ2-6; no clear D. Trimming removed 5 bases from V and 4 bases from J, with 6 bases in between. Germline CDR1 is SNHLY and CDR2 is FYNNEI. The CDR3 is 13 residues long.

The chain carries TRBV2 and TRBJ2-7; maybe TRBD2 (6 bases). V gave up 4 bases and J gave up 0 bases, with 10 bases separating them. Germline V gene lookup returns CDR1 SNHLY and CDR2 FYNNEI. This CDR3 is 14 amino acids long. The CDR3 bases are TGTGCCAGCAGTGCGGGGGAGAGCTCCTACGAGCAGTACTTC. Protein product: CASSAGESSYEQYF.

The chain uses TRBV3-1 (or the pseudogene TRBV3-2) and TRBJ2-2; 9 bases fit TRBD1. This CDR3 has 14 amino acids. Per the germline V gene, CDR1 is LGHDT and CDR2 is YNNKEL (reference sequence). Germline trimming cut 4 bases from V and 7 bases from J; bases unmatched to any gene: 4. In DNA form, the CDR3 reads TGTGCCAGCAGCCTGAGGACAGGGGTCGGGGAGCTGTTTTTT. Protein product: CASSLRTGVGELFF.